A selection of T cell receptor beta chains follows, all from one sample in a study of blood T cell repertoires in COVID-19. Repertoires were generated with immunoSEQ multiplex PCR, while TCRdb's copy carries only in-frame clones and drops some. The sample has about 20,000 clones; about 89% are singletons. Sequencing used peripheral blood. These receptors all come from a woman aged 60-75 years with active COVID-19. Each CDR3 is given with its conserved first and last residue.

j_call: TRBJ1-2; v_call: TRBV7-8; cdr3_aa: CASSLDWDGGTPFYGYTF
j_call: TRBJ1-1; v_call: TRBV6-4; cdr3_aa: CASSDSSGAEAFF
j_call: TRBJ2-3; v_call: TRBV5-3; cdr3_aa: CARSFRTSGGSSTDTQYF
j_call: TRBJ1-1; v_call: TRBV11-3; cdr3_aa: CASSLDQVPGVNTEAFF
j_call: TRBJ2-1; v_call: TRBV9; cdr3_aa: CASSVGTGTGALSSYNEQFF
j_call: TRBJ1-2; v_call: TRBV6-1; cdr3_aa: CASSEWRKPDGGYTF
j_call: TRBJ2-2; v_call: TRBV3-1/TRBV3-2; cdr3_aa: CASSTGGVTGELFF
j_call: TRBJ2-3; v_call: TRBV7-9; cdr3_aa: CASSFPSTASTDTQYF
j_call: TRBJ2-6; v_call: TRBV4-2; cdr3_aa: CASSQDFAQAWGANVLTF
j_call: TRBJ1-4; v_call: TRBV5-1; cdr3_aa: CASSSQRGTNEKLFF
j_call: TRBJ1-1; v_call: TRBV6-5; cdr3_aa: CASRGQDTEAFF
j_call: TRBJ2-1; v_call: TRBV27; cdr3_aa: CASSPHYISGGEVNEQFF
j_call: TRBJ2-1; v_call: TRBV9; cdr3_aa: CASSVALGRTSGDNEQFF
j_call: TRBJ1-4; v_call: TRBV19; cdr3_aa: CASSPGQGRNEKLFF